This T cell receptor (beta chain) was identified in a study of T cell responses to AZD1222 COVID-19 vaccine. This clone was seen just once. The table came from immunoSEQ multiplex PCR; TCRdb's copy has only in-frame clones and leaves some out. Of 150,000 to 200,000 clones in the sample, just over 90% are singletons; the top ten hold 2% to 3%. The ends lost 7 bases at V and 4 bases at J; junction bases unmatched: 4. The CDR3 length is 14 residues. The germline CDR1 and CDR2 sequences are KGHDR and SFDVKD. The origin of this receptor is an adult in good health. The V call is TRBV24-1, the J call TRBJ2-3; 10 bases align to TRBD1. The sample was peripheral blood, taken on day 0 of AZD1222 vaccination. CDR3 residues: CATRGQGISDTQYF. DNA for the CDR3: TGTGCCACCAGGGGACAGGGGATTTCAGATACGCAGTATTTT.